The 26 T cell receptor beta chains below all came from one sample that was sequenced in a study of spatial heterogeneity in lung cancer. The study's findings and limits: Tracking of tumor mutation counts was seen in expanded intratumoral alpha and beta TCR counts.

This sample's time point: sample taken at primary tumor resection. TCRdb passed the 5' RACE reads through MiXCR, listing each CDR3 protein once. The sample has 4,000 or so distinct CDR3 sequences; about 8% are singletons. Antigen specificity for these receptors is unknown. The source was lung tumor tissue, collected at surgery. The receptors were gathered from a male donor with early-stage non-small cell lung cancer.

This clonotype qualifies as medium-sized. This chain links TRBV18 with TRBJ2-5; 8 nucleotides match TRBD2. This CDR3 contains 14 residues. The germline CDR1 and CDR2 sequences are KGHSH and LQKENI. After removal of 3 bases from V and 5 bases from J, the junction contained 5 bases not matched to a gene. The CDR3 here is CASSPGTSGETQYF. In DNA, the CDR3 is TGTGCCAGCTCACCCGGGACTAGTGGGGAGACCCAGTACTTC.

The genes are TRBV28 and TRBJ2-1, with 10 nucleotides matching TRBD1. V gave up 3 bases and J gave up 6 bases; unmatched junction bases: 5. The CDR3 is 15 amino acids. The germline CDR1 and CDR2 sequences are MDHEN and SYDVKM. The CDR3 nucleotides read TGTGCCAGCAGTTTTGGGACAGGGGTTTTCAATGAGCAGTTCTTC. This sequence encodes CASSFGTGVFNEQFF.

This clonotype is labeled medium-sized (0.01 to 0.1%). The chain couples TRBV5-1 to TRBJ2-1, with a possible D match to TRBD1 (6 bases). Trimming took off 0 bases at V and 4 bases at J, with 11 bases between the two ends. This CDR3 spans 15 amino acids. The germline gives CDR1 SGHRS, CDR2 YFSETQ. The CDR3 spells CASSLEAGDYNEQFF. CDR3 bases: TGCGCCAGCAGCTTGGAGGCAGGGGATTACAATGAGCAGTTCTTC.

This clonotype rates as medium-sized (0.01 to 0.1%). The CDR3 DNA follows: TGCAGTGCTAGGCTCCGGGGAAAAGAGACCCAGTACTTC. This encodes CSARLRGKETQYF. This chain uses TRBV20-1 with TRBJ2-5; a possible D gene is TRBD2 (5 bases). Germline lookup yields CDR1 DFQATT and CDR2 SNEGSKA (reference sequence). With 3 bases removed from V and 3 bases from J, the gap between germline ends came to 11 bases. This CDR3 is built from 13 residues.

Points on this clonotype: Possible read error: a much larger clone is one base away. The chain carries TRBV5-4 and TRBJ1-6; D not resolved. The CDR3 extends over 15 amino acids. Germline loops: CDR1 SGHNT, CDR2 YYREEE (reference sequence). The CDR3 reads CTSSEDGSSNSPLHF. For the CDR3, the DNA is TGTACCAGCAGCGAGGACGGATCCTCCAATTCACCCCTCCACTTT.

This clonotype came up many times. V and J are TRBV2 and TRBJ2-1; 8 nucleotides match TRBD2. CDR1 and CDR2 from the germline V gene are SNHLY and FYNNEI. V shed 8 bases, J shed 5 bases, and the junction held 5 bases outside the gene matches. This CDR3 has 13 amino acids. In DNA, the CDR3 is TGTGCCAGCTTGCGGGAGGCCCACAATGAGCAGTTCTTC. Its translation: CASLREAHNEQFF.

This clonotype was counted at least ten times. The junction does not match germline at one end; this may be a read error. The chain combines TRBV5-6 with TRBJ2-3; D gene unclear. The CDR3 covers 15 residues. Germline CDR1 is SGHDT and CDR2 is YYEEEE. This CDR3 reads CASSLGVIGTDTQYF. CDR3 nucleotide sequence: TGTGCCAGCAGTTTGGGTGTGATTGGCACAGATACGCAGTATTTT.

This clonotype qualifies as medium-sized. The chain uses TRBV10-3 and TRBJ2-1; D unresolved. Germline V gives CDR1 ENHRY, CDR2 SYGVKD. The length of the CDR3 is 12 residues. V was trimmed by 6 bases and J by 10 bases, leaving 13 bases between them. CDR3 bases: TGTGCCATCAGCCCTCACATCAGGGAGCAGTTCTTC. This gives the protein CAISPHIREQFF.

This clonotype is categorized as medium-sized. The rearrangement joins TRBV28 to TRBJ2-7; 9 bases agree with TRBD2. V shed 4 bases and J 2 bases; nucleotides not matched to a gene: 6. Germline CDR1 and CDR2: MDHEN and SYDVKM. This CDR3 contains 15 residues. CDR3 DNA: TGTGCCAGCAGTTCGATAGCGGGGGAGCCCTACGAGCAGTACTTC. Translating it yields CASSSIAGEPYEQYF.

The chain couples TRBV19 to TRBJ2-1, with TRBD2 identical over 8 bases. J was trimmed by 4 bases and V by 7 bases; bases with no gene match: 9. Looked up from germline, CDR1 is LNHDA and CDR2 is SQIVND (reference sequence). CDR3 size: 15 residues. The CDR3 is CASTTSGGSYNEQFF. CDR3 nucleotides: TGTGCCAGTACCACCAGCGGGGGTTCGTACAATGAGCAGTTCTTC.

This clonotype was seen more than once but under ten times. The CDR3 loop is CASSQYMTEQFF. CDR3 DNA: TGTGCCAGCAGTCAATACATGACTGAGCAGTTCTTC. This sequence joins TRBV6-2 or TRBV6-3 and TRBJ2-1; D not resolved. The V gene's germline CDR1 is MNHEY and CDR2 SVGEGT. Trimming pared 5 bases from V and 9 bases from J, leaving 11 bases between. The CDR3 covers 12 residues.

This clonotype was seen at least ten times. V gene TRBV9 combines with J gene TRBJ2-5; the D gene is possibly TRBD1 (5 bases). The V gene lost 4 bases and the J gene lost 5 bases, with 18 bases spanning the gap. Germline CDR1 SGDLS, CDR2 YYNGEE. This CDR3 has 15 residues. The CDR3 loop is CASSPQGLVQETQYF. Here the CDR3 DNA reads TGTGCCAGCAGCCCCCAGGGTTTGGTTCAGGAGACCCAGTACTTC.

This clonotype was recorded a few times. The chain has TRBV12-3 or TRBV12-4 and TRBJ1-2; D remains unclear. This CDR3 is 15 amino acids long. V was shortened by 6 bases and J by 0 bases, with 14 bases between the two germline ends. The CDR3 reads CASRRWTATNYGYTF. CDR3 DNA sequence: TGTGCCAGCAGGCGATGGACGGCCACTAACTATGGCTACACCTTC.

Sample share makes this clonotype medium-sized. The V call is TRBV28, the J call TRBJ2-1; TRBD2 matches 10 bases. CDR1 MDHEN and CDR2 SYDVKM come from the germline V gene. Losses at the gene ends were 9 bases for V and 4 bases for J; bases not matched to a gene: 6. This CDR3 has 14 amino acids. The CDR3, as DNA: TGTGCCAGTCTTCTAGCGGGGGTTTACAATGAGCAGTTCTTC. This encodes CASLLAGVYNEQFF.

This clonotype is labeled medium-sized. This chain uses TRBV20-1 with TRBJ2-1; 11 nucleotides line up with TRBD2. With V trimmed by 1 base and J by 6 bases, 2 bases remained unmatched. The CDR3 has 14 amino acids. The germline gives CDR1 DFQATT, CDR2 SNEGSKA (reference sequence). The CDR3 DNA reads TGCAGTGCTAGAGTACTAGCGGGAGCCAATGAGCAGTTCTTC. This codes for CSARVLAGANEQFF.

This clonotype is medium-sized by share. The J gene is TRBJ2-3, the V gene TRBV30; D may match TRBD1 or TRBD2 (5 bases each). Germline V gene sequence: CDR1 GTSNPN, CDR2 SVGIG (reference sequence). CDR3 length: 16 residues. V was shortened by 0 bases and J by 0 bases, with 13 bases between the two germline ends. The CDR3 nucleotides are TGTGCCTGGAGTGTACGGGGCGCACCTAGCACAGATACGCAGTATTTT. Its protein is CAWSVRGAPSTDTQYF.

The table lists this clonotype with many counts. The V and J genes are TRBV27 and TRBJ2-2, with D unclear. The CDR3 sequence is 14 residues long. Germline loops: CDR1 MNHEY, CDR2 SMNVEV (reference sequence). Trimming took 2 bases from V and 5 from J, leaving 9 bases between them. The CDR3 DNA is TGTGCCAGCAGTTTAGGCGGTAGGACCGGGGAGCTGTTTTTT. It codes for CASSLGGRTGELFF.

By sample share, this clonotype is medium-sized (0.01 to 0.1%). The chain carries TRBV7-9 and TRBJ1-1, with 9 bases that match TRBD1. The CDR3 spans 14 residues. Germline CDR1 and CDR2: SEHNR and FQNEAQ (reference sequence). The V and J ends lost 2 bases and 4 bases, in that order; junction bases with no gene match: 2. The CDR3 DNA sequence: TGTGCCAGCAGCTTAACAGGGGGCATCACTGAAGCTTTCTTT. Its translation: CASSLTGGITEAFF.

This clonotype was seen more than once but under ten times. The genes are TRBV5-1 and TRBJ2-3; D call uncertain. The CDR3 contains 13 residues. Trimming stripped 2 bases from V and 0 bases from J, with 4 bases between. Germline CDR1 SGHRS, CDR2 YFSETQ. CDR3 in amino acids: CASSLDSTDTQYF. CDR3 coding DNA: TGCGCCAGCAGCTTAGATAGCACAGATACGCAGTATTTT.

This clonotype was counted ten times or more. The V gene is TRBV5-1, the J gene TRBJ2-5, with a tentative D call TRBD2 (5 bases). Germline V gives CDR1 SGHRS, CDR2 YFSETQ. Between the trimmed V and J ends, which lost 4 bases and 5 bases, there was a span of 15 bases. The CDR3 length is 14 residues. CDR3 in DNA: TGCGCCAGCAGCCCGGAACCCGGGGTGGAGACCCAGTACTTC. This codes for CASSPEPGVETQYF.

This clonotype is large in the sample. The chain carries TRBV27 and TRBJ1-5, with D possibly being TRBD1 (6 bases). The V gene's germline CDR1 is MNHEY and CDR2 SMNVEV (reference sequence). This CDR3 comprises 15 residues. V gave up 8 bases and J gave up 3 bases, with 17 bases separating them. CDR3 coding DNA: TGTGCCAGCGGATTACAGGGTACCGCCAATCAGCCCCAGCATTTT. Its protein product is CASGLQGTANQPQHF.

By share of the sample, this clonotype is medium-sized. V is TRBV7-2 and J is TRBJ1-5, with D perhaps TRBD1 (5 bases). Germline CDR1 reads SGHTA; CDR2 reads FQGNSA. The CDR3 is 15 residues long. Trimming took 6 bases from V and 6 from J, leaving 18 bases between them. The CDR3 region is CASSREGRGAQPQHF. The CDR3 nucleotides read TGTGCCAGCAGTCGTGAAGGGAGGGGAGCTCAGCCCCAGCATTTT. The complete variable domain, with remaining parts taken from reference TRBV7-2 and TRBJ1-5, reads GAGVSQSPSNKVTEKGKDVELRCDPISGHTALYWYRQSLGQGLEFLIYFQGNSAPDKSGLPSDRFSAERTGGSVSTLTIQRTQQEDSAVYLCASSREGRGAQPQHFGDGTRLSIL.

This clonotype was counted many times. The chain combines TRBV5-1 with TRBJ2-1; TRBD2 matches at 11 bases. Germline CDR1 SGHRS, CDR2 YFSETQ. Germline trimming cut 3 bases from V and 3 bases from J; bases unmatched to any gene: 5. The CDR3 is made up of 16 amino acids. CDR3 sequence (DNA): TGCGCCAGCAGCTCTAGACTAGCGGGGTTCTACAATGAGCAGTTCTTC. Amino acid sequence: CASSSRLAGFYNEQFF.

In this sample, this clonotype turned up a few times. This rearrangement joins TRBV30 to TRBJ1-1; D possibly corresponds to TRBD1 (5 bases). The V and J ends lost 1 base and 2 bases respectively, with 17 bases between them. The CDR3 sequence is 16 residues long. From germline, CDR1 is GTSNPN and CDR2 SVGIG (reference sequence). The CDR3 protein is CAWSGGPMGQNTEAFF. CDR3 coding DNA: TGTGCCTGGAGTGGGGGACCCATGGGGCAAAACACTGAAGCTTTCTTT.

The chain carries TRBV6-5 and TRBJ1-6; D unresolved. Germline CDR1 reads MNHEY; CDR2 reads SVGAGI. This CDR3 has 18 amino acids. V lost 2 bases and J lost 9, with 23 bases in between. The CDR3 sequence is CASSYTGTPFPGGSPLHF. The CDR3 DNA is TGTGCCAGCAGTTACACTGGCACCCCTTTCCCAGGAGGTTCACCCCTCCACTTT.

Judged by abundance, this clonotype is medium-sized. This chain joins TRBV18 and TRBJ1-5, with D tentatively TRBD1 (5 bases). The length of the CDR3 is 13 residues. Trimming shortened V by 3 bases and J by 4 bases, and 7 bases separated the two germline ends. Germline CDR1 and CDR2: KGHSH and LQKENI. In DNA, the CDR3 is TGTGCCAGCTCACCGGGGCTGAATCAGCCCCAGCATTTT. Translating it yields CASSPGLNQPQHF.